Below, 27 T cell receptor beta chains from the same sample are listed, as sequenced in a study of siplizumab effects on memory and regulatory T cells. Assay used: immunoSEQ multiplex PCR; TCRdb lists only in-frame clones, some missing. The data hold about 40,000 clones, with roughly nine tenths observed a single time. The sequenced material came from naive CD4+ T cells sorted from blood. All receptors derive from a human donor in good health.

The chain uses TRBV6-5 and TRBJ1-5; D might be TRBD1 (5 bases). V lost 2 bases and J 1 base, leaving 6 bases between the germline ends. This CDR3 contains 14 residues. From germline, CDR1 is MNHEY and CDR2 SVGAGI. This CDR3 is CASSYGGSNQPQHF. CDR3 DNA: TGTGCCAGCAGTTACGGGGGGAGCAATCAGCCCCAGCATTTT.

V gene TRBV5-4 combines with J gene TRBJ2-3, with D possibly being TRBD2 (5 bases). Germline V gives CDR1 SGHNT, CDR2 YYREEE (reference sequence). V lost 4 bases and J lost 4, with 10 bases in between. CDR3 length: 13 amino acids. DNA for the CDR3: TGTGCCAGCAGCCGCGCTAGCTCAGATACGCAGTATTTT. It yields the protein CASSRASSDTQYF.

This sequence joins TRBV5-6 and TRBJ1-4; possible D gene TRBD1, 5 bases. The CDR3 is made up of 14 amino acids. Between the trimmed V and J ends, which lost 5 bases and 14 bases, there was a span of 22 bases. Germline values: CDR1 SGHDT, CDR2 YYEEEE. In DNA form, the CDR3 reads TGTGCCAGCAGTTCCCAGGGTGGATTGGTCGGGCTGTTTTTT. It translates to CASSSQGGLVGLFF.

V is TRBV5-1 and J is TRBJ1-3, with D unclear. In germline, CDR1 is SGHRS, CDR2 YFSETQ. Trimming took 0 bases from V and 4 from J, leaving 14 bases between them. CDR3 size: 16 residues. CDR3 nucleotide sequence: TGCGCCAGCAGCTTGGGGGTGGCAAGTGGAGGAAACACCATATATTTT. Its translation is CASSLGVASGGNTIYF.

The V gene is TRBV10-3, the J gene TRBJ2-7; 8 bases match TRBD1. Per the germline V gene, CDR1 is ENHRY and CDR2 is SYGVKD. The V segment lost 0 bases and the J segment 1 base; nucleotides outside the gene matches: 8. The length of the CDR3 is 17 residues. CDR3 protein: CAISESLQGVLSYEQYF. CDR3 sequence (DNA): TGTGCCATCAGTGAGTCGCTACAGGGGGTACTTTCCTACGAGCAGTACTTC.

The V gene is TRBV6-1, the J gene TRBJ2-1, with 7 bases identical to TRBD2. The CDR3 is 17 residues long. Per germline, CDR1 MNHNS and CDR2 SASEGT. V dropped 3 bases and J dropped 7; count of bases not matched to a gene: 15. DNA for the CDR3: TGTGCCAGCAGTGAGTCCCCAGCGGGAAAGTCCTGGAATGAGCAGTTCTTC. It codes for CASSESPAGKSWNEQFF.

The count of this clone is one. The genes are TRBV5-1 and TRBJ2-5; tentatively, D is TRBD2 (5 bases). This CDR3 comprises 16 residues. The V gene lost 4 bases and the J gene lost 2 bases, with 18 bases spanning the gap. Germline V lookup: CDR1 SGHRS, CDR2 YFSETQ. The CDR3 is CASSISSGRGQETQYF. The CDR3 bases are TGCGCCAGCAGCATATCGAGCGGACGTGGGCAAGAGACCCAGTACTTC.

Of note for this clone: A read error may produce the germline difference seen at one junction end. V gene TRBV27 combines with J gene TRBJ2-3, with TRBD2 identical over 8 bases. CDR3 length: 17 amino acids. The germline V gene encodes CDR1 MNHEY and CDR2 SMNVEV (reference sequence). CDR3: CASSLSPGRGGTDTQYF. For the CDR3, the DNA is TGTGCCAGCAGTCTATCCCCCGGGAGGGGGGGCACAGATACGCAGTATTTT.

V usage is TRBV5-1 and J usage is TRBJ2-7; the D gene is possibly TRBD1 (6 bases). Germline-derived CDR1 and CDR2 are SGHRS and YFSETQ. The CDR3 is 15 amino acids. V dropped 4 bases and J dropped 4 bases, with 18 bases sitting between them. This CDR3 is CASSISQGSGYEQYF. CDR3 coding DNA: TGCGCCAGCAGCATCTCACAGGGTTCGGGATACGAGCAGTACTTC.

This chain joins TRBV25-1 and TRBJ1-5; 12 bases fit TRBD1. V lost 4 bases to trimming and J lost 2 bases; unmatched junction nucleotides: 6. This CDR3 contains 17 residues. Germline CDR1 and CDR2: MGHDK and SYGVNS. CDR3 residues: CASSGGTGGGGNQPQHF. The CDR3 DNA follows: TGTGCCAGCAGTGGGGGGACAGGGGGCGGGGGCAATCAGCCCCAGCATTTT.

The chain joins TRBV15 to TRBJ2-1; 10 bases agree with TRBD2. Germline values: CDR1 LNHNV, CDR2 YYDKDF (reference sequence). With 6 bases clipped from V and 9 bases from J, the junction kept 2 bases outside the gene matches. The CDR3 sequence is 12 residues long. CDR3 in amino acids: CATRTSGSEQFF. The CDR3 DNA sequence: TGTGCCACCAGGACTAGCGGGTCTGAGCAGTTCTTC.

The CDR3 region has the DNA TGTGCCAGCCTCGGGGACAGGGGGTCCCGTTGGTTCTTC. Translation gives CASLGDRGSRWFF. This chain connects TRBV6-1 to TRBJ2-1; 11 bases align to TRBD1. Germline V CDR1 and CDR2: MNHNS, SASEGT. V lost 8 bases to trimming and J lost 15 bases; unmatched junction nucleotides: 12. The CDR3 is made up of 13 amino acids.

The chain is built from TRBV5-1 and TRBJ1-1, with 8 bases lining up with TRBD1. Trimming removed 4 bases from V and 3 bases from J; junction bases left unmatched: 8. This CDR3 spans 15 amino acids. In germline, CDR1 is SGHRS, CDR2 YFSETQ. The CDR3 sequence: CASSLGQGRHTEAFF. CDR3 sequence (DNA): TGCGCCAGCAGCCTAGGACAGGGAAGGCACACTGAAGCTTTCTTT.

J is TRBJ2-5 and V is TRBV2, with TRBD2 matching over 15 bases. V dropped 8 bases and J dropped 4; count of bases not matched to a gene: 5. This CDR3 region has 15 residues. The germline gives CDR1 SNHLY, CDR2 FYNNEI. The CDR3 loop reads CASRTSGRAGETQYF. CDR3 sequence (DNA): TGTGCCAGCCGGACTAGCGGGAGGGCCGGAGAGACCCAGTACTTC.

V is TRBV10-3 and J is TRBJ1-4; TRBD1 matches at 7 bases. Per germline, CDR1 ENHRY and CDR2 SYGVKD. The trim removed 10 bases at V and 3 bases at J, leaving 2 bases unmatched. There are 12 residues in the CDR3. CDR3 coding DNA: TGTGCCACCCAGGGGGCTAATGAAAAACTGTTTTTT. Its translation is CATQGANEKLFF.

The rearrangement links TRBV6-4 to TRBJ2-1; 7 nucleotides line up with TRBD1. Losses at the gene ends were 0 bases for V and 5 bases for J; bases not matched to a gene: 1. The germline gives CDR1 MRHNA, CDR2 SNTAGT. The CDR3 extends over 14 amino acids. Here the CDR3 reads CASSDSGTDNEQFF. In DNA, the CDR3 is TGTGCCAGCAGTGACTCGGGGACAGACAATGAGCAGTTCTTC.

V gene TRBV7-9 combines with J gene TRBJ1-4; D not resolved. The CDR3 runs 12 residues. Per the germline V gene, CDR1 is SEHNR and CDR2 is FQNEAQ (reference sequence). V lost 1 base and J lost 6, with 3 bases in between. CDR3 loop: CASSLEDEKLFF. The CDR3 DNA follows: TGTGCCAGCAGCTTAGAGGATGAAAAACTGTTTTTT.

The chain has TRBV20-1 and TRBJ2-5; D may be TRBD2 (5 bases). The length of the CDR3 is 11 residues. CDR1 DFQATT and CDR2 SNEGSKA come from the germline V gene (reference sequence). CDR3 nucleotides: TGCAGGGTACTACGGAGGGAGACCCAGTACTTC. Its translation is CRVLRRETQYF.

This chain joins TRBV5-4 and TRBJ2-7; TRBD2 matches at 7 bases. Per germline, CDR1 SGHNT and CDR2 YYREEE (reference sequence). The V segment lost 1 base and the J segment 3 bases; nucleotides outside the gene matches: 4. CDR3 length equals 14 residues. CDR3 bases: TGTGCCAGCAGCTTGCAAGCGGGAAGCTACGAGCAGTACTTC. Protein product: CASSLQAGSYEQYF.

The chain is built from TRBV5-5 and TRBJ2-3, with TRBD1 matching 10 bases. CDR1 is SGHKS and CDR2 is YYEKEE in the germline V gene (reference sequence). The CDR3 covers 13 residues. V lost 4 bases to trimming and J lost 6 bases; unmatched junction nucleotides: 2. The CDR3 coding sequence is TGTGCCAGCAGCGCGGGACAGGGGGATACGCAGTATTTT. Encoded protein: CASSAGQGDTQYF.

This sequence joins TRBV5-4 and TRBJ2-7; 11 bases match TRBD2. The CDR3 length is 15 residues. CDR1 and CDR2 (germline): SGHNT, YYREEE (reference sequence). V was clipped by 3 bases and J by 2 bases; unmatched bases: 4. In DNA, the CDR3 is TGTGCCAGCAGCTCCGGGACTAGCGGTACCTACGAGCAGTACTTC. This encodes CASSSGTSGTYEQYF.

This chain connects TRBV27 to TRBJ1-6; the match to TRBD1 covers 7 bases. With 4 bases clipped from V and 3 bases from J, the junction kept 3 bases outside the gene matches. The germline V gene has CDR1 MNHEY and CDR2 SMNVEV (reference sequence). This CDR3 contains 15 residues. Here the CDR3 reads CASSSGQIYNSPLHF. CDR3 bases: TGTGCCAGCAGTTCGGGACAGATCTATAATTCACCCCTCCACTTT.

The chain recombines TRBV11-3 with TRBJ2-7; tentatively, D is TRBD2 (6 bases). Germline lookup yields CDR1 SGHNT and CDR2 YENEEA. The V end was cut by 5 bases, the J end by 4 bases, with 12 bases between. CDR3 length equals 13 residues. The CDR3 here is CASSRRSGYEQYF. CDR3 nucleotide sequence: TGTGCCAGCAGCCGCCGTAGCGGTTACGAGCAGTACTTC.

This rearrangement joins TRBV7-8 to TRBJ2-7; 7 nucleotides match TRBD1. The ends lost 1 base at V and 1 base at J; junction bases unmatched: 7. In germline, CDR1 is SGHVS, CDR2 FQNEAQ. The CDR3 is made up of 16 amino acids. The CDR3 spells CASSLEGTVFSYEQYF. CDR3 DNA: TGTGCCAGCAGCTTAGAGGGGACAGTATTTTCCTACGAGCAGTACTTC.

This chain links TRBV29-1 with TRBJ2-5, with D possibly TRBD1 on 5 matching bases. This CDR3 is built from 11 residues. Germline V lookup: CDR1 SQVTM, CDR2 ANQGSEA. V was shortened by 2 bases and J by 4 bases, with 5 bases between the two germline ends. The CDR3, as DNA: TGCAGCGTTGAAAGGGGAGAGACCCAGTACTTC. Translated, it gives CSVERGETQYF.

The chain combines TRBV6-1 with TRBJ1-5, with 10 bases lining up with TRBD1. The junction had 5 bases not matched to a gene; V was cut back by 4 bases and J by 5 bases. The CDR3 totals 15 residues. CDR1 is MNHNS, CDR2 SASEGT, per germline. The CDR3 region has the DNA TGTGCCAGCAGTGGCCGGGACAGGGGCTATCAGCCCCAGCATTTT. It codes for CASSGRDRGYQPQHF.

The CDR3 loop is CAISVSPSNEQFF. The CDR3, as DNA: TGTGCCATCAGTGTTAGCCCCAGCAATGAGCAGTTCTTC. This chain links TRBV10-3 with TRBJ2-1; D is ambiguous. The CDR3 sequence is 13 residues long. Germline V gives CDR1 ENHRY, CDR2 SYGVKD. V lost 4 bases to trimming and J lost 6 bases, with 10 bases between them.